The text below deals with one T cell receptor beta chain. This entry comes from a study of blood T cell repertoires in COVID-19. Overall study context: Acute and convalescent COVID-19 specimens originated in the United States, Italy and Spain.

Authors' analysis steps: Estimation of nucleated cell counts relied on the amplification of reference gene primers. TCRdb keeps only in-frame clones here, not all; method: immunoSEQ multiplex PCR. D and trimming were read from the DNA, whereas the V and J calls and clone size are those reported in that table. The sample lists 190,000 or so clones, approximately 88% occurring once. The source is a young woman with acute or convalescent COVID-19. Sequences were obtained from peripheral blood.

The CDR3 coding sequence is TGTGCCAGCAGCTTAGATCAGAATTATAATTCACCCCTCCACTTT. Encoded protein: CASSLDQNYNSPLHF. The chain recombines TRBV27 with TRBJ1-6; D unresolved. Trimming removed 6 bases at V and 4 bases at J, with 13 bases between. CDR3 length: 15 residues. Germline V gene lookup returns CDR1 MNHEY and CDR2 SMNVEV (reference sequence).